This is a list of T cell receptor beta chains from one sample in a study of PD-1 and CTLA-4 blockade in melanoma. This table comes from immunoSEQ multiplex PCR, and its TCRdb copy is limited to in-frame clones, with some not included. The sample shows 23,000 or so clones, about nine tenths of them seen only once. The starting material was CD8+ T cells from peripheral blood, obtained before anti-PD-1 treatment. These receptors were collected from a human donor with melanoma. Both conserved end residues are part of each CDR3. Clone size, where shown, is once, few, many, or a class for clones that have expanded.

>NA|TRBV7-9|TRBJ1-4
CASSSASRDRDQGPEKLFF
>NA|TRBV19|TRBJ1-1
CASSMDSLPTEAFF
>NA|TRBV4-2|TRBJ1-3
CASRGIEINSGNTIYF
>once|TRBV19|TRBJ1-1
CASSISIGGRTEAFF
>NA|TRBV6-2/TRBV6-3|TRBJ1-3
CASSHRPGEESGNTIYF
>NA|TRBV27|TRBJ1-4
CASGRTGPNEKLFF
>NA|TRBV5-5|TRBJ1-5
CASSLMDRVNQPQHF
>NA|TRBV7-9|TRBJ1-4
CASSPRQGLRINEKLFF
>few|TRBV28|TRBJ1-2
CASSPYTGGYGYTF
>NA|TRBV6-5|TRBJ2-1
CASSSGFYSNEQFF
>NA|TRBV6-4|TRBJ2-7
CASSPGQESYEQYF
>once|TRBV19|TRBJ2-1
CASSMSLAVYNEQFF
>few|TRBV27|TRBJ2-2
CASSSKGQNTGELFF
>NA|TRBV2|TRBJ2-3
CASSGDRGDYF
>NA|TRBV9|TRBJ2-1
CASSVASEQFF
>NA|TRBV9|TRBJ2-1
CASGTTDEQFF
>NA|TRBV4-1|TRBJ1-1
CASSQIGGTEAFF
>NA|TRBV27|TRBJ2-1
CASRVGFNEQFF
>NA|TRBV5-6|TRBJ2-3
CASSLYQGQTDTQYF
>NA|TRBV5-1|TRBJ1-2
CASSSHREIGKGSNYGYTF
>once|TRBV7-2|TRBJ2-7
CASSLGLDEQYF
>NA|TRBV18|TRBJ1-1
CASSLQGGTEAFF
>NA|TRBV3-1/TRBV3-2|TRBJ2-2
CASSLRSPDYFSGELFF
>NA|TRBV30|TRBJ2-7
CAWSLGGSYEQYF
>NA|TRBV19|TRBJ1-1
CASSIGNTEAFF
>NA|TRBV27|TRBJ1-4
CASSLWGGPNEKLFF
>once|TRBV9|TRBJ1-1
CASSGTGGAFF
>NA|TRBV9|TRBJ2-7
CASSPQELNHEQYF
>NA|TRBV27|TRBJ2-7
CASSGQGSEQYF
>once|TRBV28|TRBJ1-1
CASNPKRRSALGDTEAFF
>once|TRBV27|TRBJ2-3
CASSTDSSTDTQYF
>once|TRBV6-5|TRBJ1-1
CASSFGPRTEAFF
>NA|TRBV4-3|TRBJ1-1
CASSQDLGARPNLNTEAFF
>NA|TRBV4-1|TRBJ1-5
CASSQAQGMQPQHF
>NA|TRBV7-9|TRBJ2-1
CASSLRTARGEQFF
>NA|TRBV27|TRBJ2-7
CASSGGYEQYF
>few|TRBV6-5|TRBJ2-7
CASSYGQGGYEQYF
>NA|TRBV13|TRBJ1-1
CASKPGGSEAFF
>medium-sized|TRBV10-3|TRBJ1-1
CAITDESPNTEAFF
>NA|TRBV24-1|TRBJ1-5
CATSEWDRDQPQHF
>NA|TRBV12-3/TRBV12-4|TRBJ1-1
CASRGMGGPEAFF